Listed here are 5 T cell receptor beta chains from one sample, sequenced in a study of CD8 T cells in ankylosing spondylitis. One entry per CDR3 protein, called by TCRdb with MiXCR from the 5' RACE reads. Here the sample spans 29,000 or so distinct CDR3 sequences, nearly 5.5% being singletons. Sequencing was performed on blood, either unsorted or a sorted T cell fraction (not recorded which). The source of these receptors is a female donor with ankylosing spondylitis or in good health (not recorded which).

Ten or more counts support this clonotype. This chain uses TRBV9 with TRBJ2-1; the match to TRBD2 covers 8 bases. V lost 0 bases to trimming and J lost 7 bases; unmatched junction nucleotides: 6. Germline V gene lookup returns CDR1 SGDLS and CDR2 YYNGEE. The CDR3 consists of 15 residues. DNA of the CDR3: TGTGCCAGCAGCGTAGCGGGAGGGCCTGTTAATGAGCAGTTCTTC. Residues: CASSVAGGPVNEQFF.

Many counts were recorded for this clonotype. The CDR3 DNA is TGTGCCAGCAGCGGGGGGGCCGACGCTTTGGGGGCCAACGTCCTGACTTTC. Protein product: CASSGGADALGANVLTF. The genes are TRBV9 and TRBJ2-6; D tentatively fits TRBD1 or TRBD2 (6 bases each). CDR3 length: 17 amino acids. V lost 3 bases to trimming and J lost 4 bases, with 17 bases between them. Germline V gene data show CDR1 as SGDLS and CDR2 as YYNGEE.

In this sample, this clonotype turned up many times. The chain combines TRBV9 with TRBJ2-5; no clear D. The CDR3 is 13 residues long. Trimming shortened V by 2 bases and J by 1 base, and 6 bases separated the two germline ends. CDR1 and CDR2 (germline): SGDLS, YYNGEE. CDR3 sequence reads: CASSVRPQETQYF. As DNA, the CDR3 is TGTGCCAGCAGCGTCCGACCCCAAGAGACCCAGTACTTC.

The CDR3 nucleotides read TGTGCCAGCAGCGTAGGTCCCCCTCCTAGCGGGGGCCTTTATTTT. Its translation is CASSVGPPPSGGLYF. J is TRBJ2-3 and V is TRBV9; 10 nucleotides align to TRBD2. The CDR3 is made up of 15 amino acids. With V trimmed by 0 bases and J by 15 bases, 13 bases remained unmatched. Germline values: CDR1 SGDLS, CDR2 YYNGEE. Supplemented by reference TRBV9 and TRBJ2-3, the full variable domain reads DSGVTQTPKHLITATGQRVTLRCSPRSGDLSVYWYQQSLDQGLQFLIQYYNGEERAKGNILERFSAQQFPDLHSELNLSSLELGDSALYFCASSVGPPPSGGLYFGPGTRLTVL.

This clonotype was recorded many times. The V call is TRBV9, the J call TRBJ1-2; D remains ambiguous. Germline V lookup: CDR1 SGDLS, CDR2 YYNGEE. The ends were cut back, 5 bases at V and 3 bases at J, with 17 bases in the middle. The CDR3 covers 15 residues. This chain's CDR3 is CASSVAEGGYYGYTF. The CDR3 region has the DNA TGTGCCAGCAGTGTGGCAGAAGGTGGTTACTATGGCTACACCTTC.